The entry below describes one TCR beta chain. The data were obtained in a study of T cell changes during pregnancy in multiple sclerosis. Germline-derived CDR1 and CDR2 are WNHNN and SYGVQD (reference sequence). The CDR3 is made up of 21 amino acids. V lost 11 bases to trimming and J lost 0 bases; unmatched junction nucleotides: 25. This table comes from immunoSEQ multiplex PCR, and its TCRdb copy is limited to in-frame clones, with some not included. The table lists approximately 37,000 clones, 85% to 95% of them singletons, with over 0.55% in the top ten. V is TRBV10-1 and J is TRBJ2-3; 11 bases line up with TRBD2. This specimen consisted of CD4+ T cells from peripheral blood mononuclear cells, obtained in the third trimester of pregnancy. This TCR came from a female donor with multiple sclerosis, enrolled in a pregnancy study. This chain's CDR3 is CALDYWKPLRLAGHSTDTQYF. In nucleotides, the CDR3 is TGCGCCCTCGATTATTGGAAGCCTTTAAGACTAGCGGGGCATAGCACAGATACGCAGTATTTT.